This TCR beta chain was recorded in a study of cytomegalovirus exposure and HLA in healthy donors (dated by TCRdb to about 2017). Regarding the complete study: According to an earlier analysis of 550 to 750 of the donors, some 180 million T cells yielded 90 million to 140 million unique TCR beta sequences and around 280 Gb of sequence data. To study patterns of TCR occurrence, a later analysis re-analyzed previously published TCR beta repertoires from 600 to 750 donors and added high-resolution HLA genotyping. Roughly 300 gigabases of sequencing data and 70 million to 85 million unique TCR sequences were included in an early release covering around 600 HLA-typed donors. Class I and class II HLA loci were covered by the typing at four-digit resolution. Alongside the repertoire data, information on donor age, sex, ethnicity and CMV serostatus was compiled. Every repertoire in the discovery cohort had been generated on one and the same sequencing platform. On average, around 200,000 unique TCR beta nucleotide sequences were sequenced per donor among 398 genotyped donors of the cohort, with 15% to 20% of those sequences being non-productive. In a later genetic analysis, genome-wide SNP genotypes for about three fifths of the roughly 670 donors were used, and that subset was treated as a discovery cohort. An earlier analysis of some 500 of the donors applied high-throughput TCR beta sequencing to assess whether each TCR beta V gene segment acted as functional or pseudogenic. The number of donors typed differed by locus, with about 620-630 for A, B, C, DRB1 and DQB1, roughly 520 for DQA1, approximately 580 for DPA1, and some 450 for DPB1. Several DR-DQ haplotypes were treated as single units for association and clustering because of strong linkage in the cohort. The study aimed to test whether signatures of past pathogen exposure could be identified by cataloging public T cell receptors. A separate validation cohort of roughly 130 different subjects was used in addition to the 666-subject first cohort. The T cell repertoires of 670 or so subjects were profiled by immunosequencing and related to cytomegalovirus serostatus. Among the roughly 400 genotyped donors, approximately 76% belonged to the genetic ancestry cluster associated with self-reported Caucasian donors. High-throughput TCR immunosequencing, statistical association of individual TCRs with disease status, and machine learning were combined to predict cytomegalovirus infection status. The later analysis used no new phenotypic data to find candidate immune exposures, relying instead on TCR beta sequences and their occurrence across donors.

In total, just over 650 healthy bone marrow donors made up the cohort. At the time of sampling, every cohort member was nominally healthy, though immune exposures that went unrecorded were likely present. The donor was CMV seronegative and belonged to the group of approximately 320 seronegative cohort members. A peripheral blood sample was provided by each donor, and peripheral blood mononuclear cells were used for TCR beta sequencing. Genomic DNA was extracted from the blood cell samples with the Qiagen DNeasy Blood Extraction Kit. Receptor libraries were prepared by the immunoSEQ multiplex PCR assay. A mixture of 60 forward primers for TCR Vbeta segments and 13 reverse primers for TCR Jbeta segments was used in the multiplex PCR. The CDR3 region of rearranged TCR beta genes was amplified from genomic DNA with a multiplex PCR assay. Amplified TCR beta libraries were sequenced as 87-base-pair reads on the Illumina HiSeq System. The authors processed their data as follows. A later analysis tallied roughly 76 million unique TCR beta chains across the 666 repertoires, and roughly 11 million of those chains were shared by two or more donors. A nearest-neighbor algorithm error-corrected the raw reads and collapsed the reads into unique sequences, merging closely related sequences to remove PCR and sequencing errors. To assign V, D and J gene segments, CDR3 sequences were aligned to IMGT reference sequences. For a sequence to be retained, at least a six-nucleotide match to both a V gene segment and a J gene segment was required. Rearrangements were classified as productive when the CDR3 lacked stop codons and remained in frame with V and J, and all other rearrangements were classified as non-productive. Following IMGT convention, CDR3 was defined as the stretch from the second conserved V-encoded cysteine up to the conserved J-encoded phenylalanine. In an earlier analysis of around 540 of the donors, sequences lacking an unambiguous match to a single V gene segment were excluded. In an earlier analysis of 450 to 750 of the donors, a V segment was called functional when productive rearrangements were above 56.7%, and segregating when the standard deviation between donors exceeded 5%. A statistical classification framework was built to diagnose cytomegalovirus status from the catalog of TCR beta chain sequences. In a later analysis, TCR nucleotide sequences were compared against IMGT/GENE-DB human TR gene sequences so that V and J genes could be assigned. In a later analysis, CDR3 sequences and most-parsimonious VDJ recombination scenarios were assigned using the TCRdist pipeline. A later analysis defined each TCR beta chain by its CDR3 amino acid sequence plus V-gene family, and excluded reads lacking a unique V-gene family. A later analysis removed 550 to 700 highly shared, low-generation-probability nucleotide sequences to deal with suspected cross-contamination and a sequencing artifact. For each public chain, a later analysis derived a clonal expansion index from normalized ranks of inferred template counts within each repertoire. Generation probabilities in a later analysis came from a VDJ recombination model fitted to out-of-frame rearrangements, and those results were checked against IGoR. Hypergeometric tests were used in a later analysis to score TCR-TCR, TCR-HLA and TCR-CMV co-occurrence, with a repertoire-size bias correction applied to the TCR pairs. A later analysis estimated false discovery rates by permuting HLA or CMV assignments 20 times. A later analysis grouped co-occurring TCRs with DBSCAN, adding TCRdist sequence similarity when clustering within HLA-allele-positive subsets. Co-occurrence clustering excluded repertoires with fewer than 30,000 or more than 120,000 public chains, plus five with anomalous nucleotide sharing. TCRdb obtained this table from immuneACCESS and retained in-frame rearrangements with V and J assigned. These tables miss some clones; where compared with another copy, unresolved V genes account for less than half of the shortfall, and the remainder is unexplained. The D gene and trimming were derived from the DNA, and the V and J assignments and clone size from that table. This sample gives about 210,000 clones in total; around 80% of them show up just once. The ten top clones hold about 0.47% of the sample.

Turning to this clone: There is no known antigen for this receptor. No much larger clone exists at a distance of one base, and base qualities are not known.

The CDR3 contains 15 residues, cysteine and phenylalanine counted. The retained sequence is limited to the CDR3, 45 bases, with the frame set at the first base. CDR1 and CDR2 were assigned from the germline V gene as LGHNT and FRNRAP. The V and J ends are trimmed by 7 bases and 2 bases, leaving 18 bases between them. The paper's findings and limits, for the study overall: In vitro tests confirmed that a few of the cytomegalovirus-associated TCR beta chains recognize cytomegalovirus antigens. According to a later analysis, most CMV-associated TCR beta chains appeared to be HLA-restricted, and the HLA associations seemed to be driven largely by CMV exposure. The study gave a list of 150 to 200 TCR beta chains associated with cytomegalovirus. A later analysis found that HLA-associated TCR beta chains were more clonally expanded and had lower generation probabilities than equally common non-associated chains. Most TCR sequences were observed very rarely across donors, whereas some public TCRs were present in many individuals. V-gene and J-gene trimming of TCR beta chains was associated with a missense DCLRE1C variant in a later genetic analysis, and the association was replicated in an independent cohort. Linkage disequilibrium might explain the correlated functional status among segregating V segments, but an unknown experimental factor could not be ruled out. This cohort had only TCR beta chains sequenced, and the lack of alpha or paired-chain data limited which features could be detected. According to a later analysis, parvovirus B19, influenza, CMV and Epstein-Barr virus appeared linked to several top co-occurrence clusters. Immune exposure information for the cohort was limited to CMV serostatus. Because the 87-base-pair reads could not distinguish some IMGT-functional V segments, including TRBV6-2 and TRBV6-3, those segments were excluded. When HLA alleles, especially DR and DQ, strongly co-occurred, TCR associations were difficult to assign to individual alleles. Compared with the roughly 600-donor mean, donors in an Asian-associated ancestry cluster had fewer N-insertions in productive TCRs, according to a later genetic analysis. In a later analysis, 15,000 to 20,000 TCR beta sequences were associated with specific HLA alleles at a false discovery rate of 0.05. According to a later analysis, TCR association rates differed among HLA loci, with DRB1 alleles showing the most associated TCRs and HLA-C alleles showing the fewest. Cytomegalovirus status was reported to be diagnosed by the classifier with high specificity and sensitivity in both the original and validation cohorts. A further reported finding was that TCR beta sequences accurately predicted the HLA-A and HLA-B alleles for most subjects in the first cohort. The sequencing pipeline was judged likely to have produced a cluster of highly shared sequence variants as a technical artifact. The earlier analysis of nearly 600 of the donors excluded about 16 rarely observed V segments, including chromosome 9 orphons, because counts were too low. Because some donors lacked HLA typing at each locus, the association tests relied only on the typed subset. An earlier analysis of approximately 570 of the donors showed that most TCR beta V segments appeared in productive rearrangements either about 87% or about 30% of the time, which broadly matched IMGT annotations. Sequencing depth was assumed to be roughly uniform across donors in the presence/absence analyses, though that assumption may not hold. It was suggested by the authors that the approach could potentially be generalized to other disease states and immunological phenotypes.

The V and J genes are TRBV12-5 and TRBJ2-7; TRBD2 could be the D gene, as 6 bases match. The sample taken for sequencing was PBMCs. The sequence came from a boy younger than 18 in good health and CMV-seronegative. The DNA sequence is TGTGCTAGTGCCTTAGAGTATAGCGGAGCCTACGAGCAGTACTTC. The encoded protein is CASALEYSGAYEQYF.